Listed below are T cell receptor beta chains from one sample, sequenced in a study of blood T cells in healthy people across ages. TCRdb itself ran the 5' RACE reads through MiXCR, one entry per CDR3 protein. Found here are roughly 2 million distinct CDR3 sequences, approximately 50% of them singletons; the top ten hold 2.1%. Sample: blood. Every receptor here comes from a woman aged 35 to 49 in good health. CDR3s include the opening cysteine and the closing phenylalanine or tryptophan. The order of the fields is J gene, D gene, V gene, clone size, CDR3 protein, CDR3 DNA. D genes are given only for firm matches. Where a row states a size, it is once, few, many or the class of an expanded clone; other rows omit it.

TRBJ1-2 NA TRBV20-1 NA CSAPDRIYGYTF TGCAGTGCTCCCGACAGGATCTATGGCTACACCTTC
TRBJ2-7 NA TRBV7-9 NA CASSPPSAPNYEQYF TGTGCCAGCAGCCCCCCTAGTGCCCCAAACTACGAGCAGTACTTC
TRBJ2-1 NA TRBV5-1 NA CASSLVVGGGEQFF TGCGCCAGCAGCTTGGTGGTGGGGGGAGGTGAGCAGTTCTTC
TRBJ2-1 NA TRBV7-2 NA CASSTNRVAYNEQFF TGTGCCAGCAGCACAAATCGAGTGGCCTACAATGAGCAGTTCTTC
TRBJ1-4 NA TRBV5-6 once CASSLLEGDGNEKLFF TGTGCCAGCAGTCTTCTGGAGGGGGATGGTAATGAAAAACTGTTTTTT
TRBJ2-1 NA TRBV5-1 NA CASSPQTSSNEQFF TGCGCCAGCAGCCCGCAGACTAGTTCCAATGAGCAGTTCTTC
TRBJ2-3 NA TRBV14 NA CASSQVDSPSTDTQYF TGTGCCAGCAGCCAGGTGGACAGCCCTAGCACAGATACGCAGTATTTT
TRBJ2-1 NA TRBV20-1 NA CSARRGQTSNEQFF TGCAGTGCTAGACGAGGACAGACTTCCAATGAGCAGTTCTTC
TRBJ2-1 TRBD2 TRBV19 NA CASSTPRLAGGAGNEQFF TGTGCCAGTAGTACCCCCAGACTAGCGGGGGGCGCAGGCAATGAGCAGTTCTTC
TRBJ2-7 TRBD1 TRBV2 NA CASRRGQGSLEQYF TGTGCCAGCAGAAGGGGACAGGGTTCCTTGGAGCAGTACTTC
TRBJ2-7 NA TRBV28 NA CASSRGSFYRTDSYEQYF TGTGCCAGCAGTCGCGGGTCTTTTTATAGGACAGACTCCTACGAGCAGTACTTC
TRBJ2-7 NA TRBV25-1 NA CASSDLDAQYF TGTGCCAGCAGTGACCTGGACGCCCAGTACTTC
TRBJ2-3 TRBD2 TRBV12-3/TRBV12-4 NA CASSFLVAGTDTQYF TGTGCCAGCAGTTTTTTAGTAGCGGGGACAGATACGCAGTATTTT
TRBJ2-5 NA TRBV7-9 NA CAGGAPRQETQYF TGTGCCGGCGGGGCACCCCGTCAAGAGACCCAGTACTTC
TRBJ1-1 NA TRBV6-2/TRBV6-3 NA CASSRTGDEAFF TGTGCCAGCAGCCGGACGGGAGATGAAGCTTTCTTT
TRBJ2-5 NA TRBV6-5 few CASSYAKDTEPYF TGTGCCAGCAGTTACGCAAAAGACACGGAGCCGTACTTC
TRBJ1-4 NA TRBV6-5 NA CASSDGRPNEKLFF TGTGCCAGCAGTGATGGGCGACCTAATGAAAAACTGTTTTTT
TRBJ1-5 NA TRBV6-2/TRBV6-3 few CASSLGGIGNQPQHF TGTGCCAGCAGTCTGGGGGGCATTGGCAATCAGCCCCAGCATTTT
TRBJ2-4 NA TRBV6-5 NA CASSYSGQDIQYF TGTGCCAGCAGTTACTCGGGGCAAGACATTCAGTACTTC
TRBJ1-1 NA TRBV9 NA CASSGDGLNTEAFF TGTGCCAGCAGCGGGGACGGTTTGAACACTGAAGCTTTCTTT
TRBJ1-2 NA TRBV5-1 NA CASTRWSNYGYTF TGCGCCAGCACCCGATGGTCAAACTATGGCTACACCTTC
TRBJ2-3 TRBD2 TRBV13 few CASSSSGTSGGVFTDTQYF TGTGCCAGCAGCTCATCCGGGACTAGCGGGGGGGTCTTCACAGATACGCAGTATTTT
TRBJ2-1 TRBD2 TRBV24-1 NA CATSDFRGDEQFF TGTGCCACCAGTGATTTCCGGGGGGATGAGCAGTTCTTC
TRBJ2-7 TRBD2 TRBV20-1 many CSARLAGAYEQYF TGCAGTGCTAGGCTAGCGGGGGCCTACGAGCAGTACTTC
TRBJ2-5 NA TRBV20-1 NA CSARSGVEQYF TGCAGTGCTAGATCAGGGGTTGAGCAGTACTTC
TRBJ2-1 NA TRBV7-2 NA CASSLANSNEQFF TGTGCCAGCAGCTTAGCTAACAGCAATGAGCAGTTCTTC